The entry below gives a single T cell receptor (beta chain) sequence along with its context. The antigen is unknown. This entry belongs to a study of Ad26.COV2.S vaccination and SARS-CoV-2 variants. Study-wide results and caveats: Compared with placebo recipients, vaccine recipients had higher spike-specific TCR breadth.

The table came from immunoSEQ multiplex PCR; TCRdb's copy has only in-frame clones and leaves some out. Here the sample spans hundreds of thousands of clones, over 80% being singletons. Noted treatment: 19 received Ad26.COV2.S at low or high dose, single or two shots; about 5 received placebo; per-sample allocation not given. Sampling happened 63 days after the first vaccine or placebo injection. V was clipped by 5 bases and J by 0 bases; unmatched bases: 5. The CDR3 spans 15 residues. CDR1 LNHDA and CDR2 SQIVND come from the germline V gene (reference sequence). Sequences were derived from peripheral blood, sampled in a trial of Ad26.COV2.S vaccine versus placebo. This sequence was found in a person between 18 and 59 years old who received the Ad26.COV2.S COVID-19 vaccine or a placebo. The chain uses TRBV19 and TRBJ2-3; TRBD1 aligns across 7 bases. The CDR3 sequence: CASSLQGPSTDTQYF. CDR3 in DNA: TGTGCCAGTAGTCTACAGGGGCCTAGCACAGATACGCAGTATTTT. The complete variable domain, with remaining parts taken from reference TRBV19 and TRBJ2-3, reads DGGITQSPKYLFRKEGQNVTLSCEQNLNHDAMYWYRQDPGQGLRLIYYSQIVNDFQKGDIAEGYSVSREKKESFPLTVTSAQKNPTAFYLCASSLQGPSTDTQYFGPGTRLTVL.